The 24 T cell receptor beta chains presented below share a single source sample, sequenced in a study of T cells in Graves' hyperthyroidism and ophthalmopathy. Template material for amplifying TCR beta CDR3 regions consisted of RNA transcripts. The TCR CDR3 was amplified in a first-round RT-PCR using the HTBI primer set. TCRdb re-called the multiplex PCR reads with MiXCR, one entry per CDR3 protein. The repertoire holds some 690,000 distinct CDR3 sequences, with 15% to 20% as singletons. Sequencing used blood. All receptors come from a man between 50 and 59 years old with Graves' hyperthyroidism.

In its sample, this clonotype was seen many times. This chain connects TRBV28 to TRBJ2-7; D uncertain. Trimming removed 5 bases from V and 3 bases from J, with 8 bases in between. The CDR3 totals 12 residues. Germline loops: CDR1 MDHEN, CDR2 SYDVKM. CDR3 nucleotides: TGTGCCAGCAGTCCCGATAACTACGAGCAGTACTTC. Translated: CASSPDNYEQYF.

The V call is TRBV19, the J call TRBJ2-3, with D possibly being TRBD2 (6 bases). V lost 5 bases, J lost 3 bases, and 12 bases lay in between. Germline V gene data show CDR1 as LNHDA and CDR2 as SQIVND (reference sequence). The CDR3 is 14 residues long. CDR3 in DNA: TGTGCCAGTAGTCCCGGGACTGAGACAGATACGCAGTATTTT. Translating gives CASSPGTETDTQYF.

This clonotype was counted ten times or more. A much more abundant neighbour one base away suggests this may be a read error. The chain is built from TRBV28 and TRBJ2-1; D possibly corresponds to TRBD2 (5 bases). Trimming took 5 bases from V and 0 from J, leaving 8 bases between them. Looked up from germline, CDR1 is MDHEN and CDR2 is SYDVKM. The CDR3 spans 14 residues. As DNA, the CDR3 is TGTGCCAGCAGTATGGGGAGCTCCTACAATGAGCAGTTCTTC. This codes for CASSMGSSYNEQFF.

Ten or more counts support this clonotype. J is TRBJ2-2 and V is TRBV27; D remains ambiguous. Between the trimmed V and J ends, which lost 3 bases and 10 bases, there was a span of 15 bases. Germline assignment: CDR1 MNHEY and CDR2 SMNVEV (reference sequence). The CDR3 is made up of 14 amino acids. The CDR3: CASSLSLSFQELFF. The DNA of the CDR3 is TGTGCCAGCAGTTTGAGTCTCAGTTTTCAGGAGCTGTTTTTT.

The chain employs TRBV7-2 and TRBJ2-2, with TRBD2 matching 8 bases. The V gene's germline CDR1 is SGHTA and CDR2 FQGNSA. The CDR3 extends over 14 amino acids. V was pared by 9 bases and J by 1 base, with 4 bases of the junction left unmatched. The CDR3 bases are TGTGCCAGTAAGCGGGAGAGGAACACCGGGGAGCTGTTTTTT. It specifies CASKRERNTGELFF.

The chain employs TRBV28 and TRBJ1-3; D is unclear. The CDR3 is 14 amino acids. The germline V and J ends were trimmed by 8 bases and 0 bases, with 11 bases remaining between them. Germline-derived CDR1 and CDR2 are MDHEN and SYDVKM. CDR3: CASGPLFSGNTIYF. The CDR3 bases are TGTGCCAGCGGTCCCCTTTTCTCTGGAAACACCATATATTTT. Full variable domain (missing parts from reference TRBV28 and TRBJ1-3): DVKVTQSSRYLVKRTGEKVFLECVQDMDHENMFWYRQDPGLGLRLIYFSYDVKMKEKGDIPEGYSVSREKKERFSLILESASTNQTSMYLCASGPLFSGNTIYFGEGSWLTVV.

This clonotype was counted between two and nine times. The chain combines TRBV7-9 with TRBJ2-5; 14 bases match TRBD2. V lost 5 bases, J lost 1 base, and 6 bases stayed unmatched. The CDR3 is made up of 17 amino acids. Germline CDR1 reads SEHNR; CDR2 reads FQNEAQ (reference sequence). The CDR3 sequence is CASSPGGTSGSQETQYF. DNA for the CDR3: TGTGCCAGCAGCCCGGGGGGGACTAGCGGGAGCCAAGAGACCCAGTACTTC.

This clonotype has only a few counts. The chain has TRBV3-1 and TRBJ2-7; the match to TRBD2 covers 10 bases. Germline values: CDR1 LGHDT, CDR2 YNNKEL (reference sequence). The CDR3 contains 14 residues. V lost 6 bases to trimming and J lost 7 bases; unmatched junction nucleotides: 9. In nucleotides, the CDR3 is TGTGCCAGCAGGCCTAATCTAGCGGGAGAAGAGCAGTACTTC. Translation gives CASRPNLAGEEQYF.

This clonotype has a handful of counts. The rearrangement joins TRBV18 to TRBJ1-5, with D perhaps TRBD1 (6 bases). CDR1 is KGHSH and CDR2 is LQKENI in the germline V gene. The CDR3 totals 16 residues. V was clipped by 0 bases and J by 4 bases, with 13 bases between them. CDR3 nucleotides: TGTGCCAGCTCACCACCCTCAGGGACACGAAATCAGCCCCAGCATTTT. This translates into CASSPPSGTRNQPQHF.

Many counts were recorded for this clonotype. This chain uses TRBV15 with TRBJ2-1; 10 bases map to TRBD2. Unmatched junction bases numbered 16, after V lost 4 bases and J lost 4 bases. Germline CDR1 LNHNV, CDR2 YYDKDF (reference sequence). The CDR3 is 19 residues long. CDR3 sequence (DNA): TGTGCCACCAGCACTACCAAACCCCAACTAGCGGGATATTACAATGAGCAGTTCTTC. Translating it yields CATSTTKPQLAGYYNEQFF.

The chain joins TRBV6-8 to TRBJ1-5, with a tentative D call TRBD1 (5 bases). The V gene lost 8 bases and the J gene lost 6 bases, with 14 bases spanning the gap. The CDR3 is 13 amino acids. Germline CDR1 is MNHGY and CDR2 is SAAAGT. The CDR3 coding sequence is TGTGCCAGCGGCCCCCGGGGGATTCAGCCCCAGCATTTT. It yields the protein CASGPRGIQPQHF.

Ten or more counts support this clonotype. The chain employs TRBV11-2 and TRBJ2-7; D is possibly TRBD1 (5 bases). There are 13 residues in the CDR3. Germline assignment: CDR1 SGHAT and CDR2 FQNNGV. The V and J ends lost 7 bases and 3 bases respectively, with 13 bases between them. CDR3 in DNA: TGTGCCAGCACCCTGGGGCAGCTCTACGAGCAGTACTTC. Translating it yields CASTLGQLYEQYF.

In this sample, this clonotype turned up many times. The chain joins TRBV2 to TRBJ2-3, with 10 bases that match TRBD1. The V gene's germline CDR1 is SNHLY and CDR2 FYNNEI. This CDR3 comprises 15 residues. V shed 6 bases, J shed 0 bases, and the junction held 3 bases outside the gene matches. CDR3 coding DNA: TGTGCCAGCAGCCGGGACAGGGGAAGCACAGATACGCAGTATTTT. Protein sequence: CASSRDRGSTDTQYF.

This clonotype occurred many times. This chain joins TRBV7-2 and TRBJ2-7, with D perhaps matching TRBD1 or TRBD2 (5 bases each). Trimming removed 6 bases from V and 4 bases from J, with 13 bases in between. Germline V gene data show CDR1 as SGHTA and CDR2 as FQGNSA. The CDR3 spans 13 residues. This CDR3 reads CASSITEGYEQYF. The CDR3 region has the DNA TGTGCCAGCAGTATAACAGAGGGGTACGAGCAGTACTTC.

The V gene is TRBV9, the J gene TRBJ1-1, with TRBD1 as a possible D gene (6 bases). The germline V gene encodes CDR1 SGDLS and CDR2 YYNGEE. V lost 0 bases and J 3 bases, leaving 12 bases between the germline ends. The CDR3 totals 15 residues. The CDR3 DNA sequence: TGTGCCAGCAGCGTAGGAGGGGCAGGGGACACTGAAGCTTTCTTT. It encodes CASSVGGAGDTEAFF.

This clonotype was counted many times. An end of the junction does not agree with germline; a read error may underlie this. This chain connects TRBV28 to TRBJ2-5; 8 positions agree with TRBD2. The CDR3 spans 18 residues. Germline V gene data show CDR1 as MDHEN and CDR2 as SYDVKM. The CDR3 loop reads CASSPREGGRPLGETQCF. The CDR3 region has the DNA TGTGCCAGCAGCCCCCGGGAGGGCGGGAGGCCCCTCGGTGAGACCCAGTGCTTC.

V usage is TRBV7-8 and J usage is TRBJ2-7, with 7 bases aligning to TRBD1. Germline trimming cut 8 bases from V and 2 bases from J; bases unmatched to any gene: 6. The CDR3 is 13 amino acids. The germline CDR1 and CDR2 sequences are SGHVS and FQNEAQ. The CDR3 loop is CASGSGTAYEQYF. The CDR3 nucleotides are TGTGCCAGCGGCTCCGGGACAGCCTACGAGCAGTACTTC.

Many counts were recorded for this clonotype. The chain couples TRBV27 to TRBJ2-2; TRBD1 matches 7 bases. V was clipped by 5 bases and J by 1 base; unmatched bases: 7. Germline CDR1 reads MNHEY; CDR2 reads SMNVEV (reference sequence). The CDR3 length is 16 residues. CDR3 bases: TGTGCCAGCAGTGGTCACAGGGGCAGGAACACCGGGGAGCTGTTTTTT. It is translated as CASSGHRGRNTGELFF.

This clonotype was observed a single time. A much more abundant neighbour one base away suggests this may be a read error. The CDR3 DNA sequence: TGTGCCAGCAGCGTATTTTCTGGACTGGGGGAAGCGGGAGGCTCCTACAATGAGCAGTACTTC. Translated: CASSVFSGLGEAGGSYNEQYF. The V and J genes are TRBV9 and TRBJ2-1, with TRBD2 matching over 9 bases. The end of the DNA is better explained by TRBJ2-7, so the J call may be wrong. Germline V gene sequence: CDR1 SGDLS, CDR2 YYNGEE. The CDR3 runs to 21 residues.

This clonotype was detected only a few times. The chain is built from TRBV28 and TRBJ1-3; D may be TRBD1 (6 bases). The CDR3 consists of 14 residues. Trimming cost V 4 bases and J 2 bases, with 9 bases left between them. CDR1 is MDHEN, CDR2 SYDVKM, per germline. The CDR3 DNA is TGTGCCAGCAGTTCAGGGGAGGCTGGAAACACCATATATTTT. Amino acids: CASSSGEAGNTIYF.

The chain recombines TRBV6-5 with TRBJ2-1; no reliable D call. Looked up from germline, CDR1 is MNHEY and CDR2 is SVGAGI. Trimming removed 0 bases at V and 5 bases at J, with 8 bases between. The CDR3 length is 14 residues. CDR3 bases: TGTGCCAGCAGTTACTCTGACGCCCACAATGAGCAGTTCTTC. It specifies CASSYSDAHNEQFF.

This clonotype was seen ten or more times. CDR3 DNA sequence: TGTGCCAGCAGTCCAGGGACTAACCCTAGCACAGATACGCAGTATTTT. This gives the protein CASSPGTNPSTDTQYF. The chain links TRBV28 to TRBJ2-3; 7 nucleotides agree with TRBD2. CDR1 MDHEN and CDR2 SYDVKM come from the germline V gene. The V segment lost 5 bases and the J segment 0 bases; nucleotides outside the gene matches: 8. The CDR3 covers 16 residues.

V is TRBV12-5 and J is TRBJ2-3; unclear D gene. The CDR3 runs to 13 residues. Per the germline V gene, CDR1 is LGHNT and CDR2 is FRNRAP. V was clipped by 3 bases and J by 6 bases, with 10 bases between them. The CDR3 reads CASGLSQRDTQYF. The CDR3 DNA is TGTGCTAGTGGTTTATCTCAGAGGGATACGCAGTATTTT.

The rearrangement links TRBV12-3 or TRBV12-4 to TRBJ2-3, with D hard to call. Trimming left V 7 bases short and J 0 bases short, with 8 bases between. This CDR3 contains 13 residues. CDR3 sequence (DNA): TGTGCCAGCACGCGCCCCAGCACAGATACGCAGTATTTT. It encodes CASTRPSTDTQYF.